This entry concerns a single TCR beta chain. The data were obtained in a study of blood T cell repertoires in COVID-19. Study-level information: There were acute and convalescent COVID-19 samples, and they came from the United States, Italy and Spain. T cells, B-cell-depleted T cells, or PBMCs supplied cDNA or gDNA.

The CDR3 has 15 amino acids. Trimming took 6 bases from V and 1 from J; bases not matched to a gene: 5. CDR1 is MNHEY, CDR2 SVGAGI, per germline. The assay was immunoSEQ multiplex PCR, and TCRdb's table has in-frame clones only and misses some. The sample consists of approximately 50,000 clones, about nine tenths of them appearing once. V is TRBV6-5 and J is TRBJ2-3, with 9 bases matching TRBD1. The sequence was obtained from a man over 45 with active COVID-19. Sequenced input: peripheral blood. CDR3 in amino acids: CASSHRDRGTDTQYF. The CDR3 region has the DNA TGTGCCAGCAGCCACCGGGACAGGGGCACAGATACGCAGTATTTT.